This T cell receptor beta chain appears in the sequencing data of a study of blood T cells in healthy people across ages. Regarding the study as a whole: Relative to aged donors, long-lived donors carried more naive CD4+ cells and displayed higher diversity.

From germline, CDR1 is MDHEN and CDR2 SYDVKM. The CDR3 loop spans 12 amino acids. Then a second PCR, running about 6 to 11 cycles, was carried out with a sample-barcoded 5' primer and a J-beta primer mix. Each CDR3 protein gets one entry after TCRdb re-called the 5' RACE reads with MiXCR. The data hold around 1,000,000 distinct CDR3 sequences, with under 30% observed a single time. This clonotype was picked up a small number of times. Its antigen remains unknown. The same data also contributed to another study, on T cells of mothers and their children. As that report states: The study recruited a few healthy Caucasian mothers and their six children as donors.

The sample consisted of blood. This TCR came from a girl aged 2 to 10 in good health. The genes are TRBV28 and TRBJ2-5; a possible D gene is TRBD2 (6 bases). The tail of the sequence fits TRBJ2-7 better, so the J call may be wrong. The CDR3 nucleotides are TGTGCCGTCCAAACGACTAGCTACGAGCAGTACTTC. Its translation: CAVQTTSYEQYF.